The rows below give T cell receptor beta chains drawn from one sample of a study of control samples from healthy donors and cancer patients. The protocol was immunoSEQ multiplex PCR, while the TCRdb copy is restricted to in-frame clones and leaves out a portion. This table holds roughly 400,000 clones, approximately 92% found once. Sequencing used PBMCs. The receptor source for this set is a man aged 35 to 55 with head and neck cancer. The CDR3 runs from the conserved cysteine through the conserved F or W. The D gene is left open where the match is weak. Only some rows state a clone size, as once, few, many or a class for expanded clones.

>NA|NA|TRBJ2-7|TRBV6-6
TGTGCCAGCAGTTACTCGCGGCTTCGGCAGTCCTACGAGCAGTACTTC
CASSYSRLRQSYEQYF
>NA|NA|TRBJ1-5|TRBV6-6
TGTGCCAGCAGTCAATCCGACAGGACAGTATCCAATCAGCCCCAGCATTTT
CASSQSDRTVSNQPQHF
>TRBD2|once|TRBJ2-2|TRBV10-2
TGCGCCAGCAGTGGCGGGGGGGGGCGCAGCGGGGAGCTGTTTTTT
CASSGGGGRSGELFF
>NA|NA|TRBJ2-3|TRBV7-9
TGTGCCAGCAGCTCGGCCCCCTCGGGCGGGACGCAGTATTTT
CASSSAPSGGTQYF
>NA|NA|TRBJ2-3|TRBV27
TGTGCCAGCAGTTCCGGACTGAGAGATACGCAGTATTTT
CASSSGLRDTQYF
>NA|NA|TRBJ1-6|TRBV20-1
TGCAGTGAGGGAAGAAATTCACCCCTCCACTTT
CSEGRNSPLHF
>NA|NA|TRBJ1-6|TRBV5-1
TGCGCCAGCAGCTCGTCTGACAGGCCCGACCTTTCACCCCTCCACTTT
CASSSSDRPDLSPLHF
>NA|few|TRBJ1-2|TRBV4-1
TGCGCCAGCAGCCCTCGACAGGATAGCGGCTACACCTTC
CASSPRQDSGYTF
>TRBD1|NA|TRBJ2-1|TRBV19
TGTGCCAGTAGGGACAGGGGTCTTCCCGGGGGAAATGAGCAGTTCTTC
CASRDRGLPGGNEQFF
>NA|NA|TRBJ2-7|TRBV6-5
TGTGCCAGCTGTCCCCCTGGGCGGGTGGCGTACGAGCAGTACTTC
CASCPPGRVAYEQYF
>NA|NA|TRBJ1-2|TRBV6-5
TGTGCCAGCACCCTAGATGGGGCGAAGAACTATGGCTACACCTTC
CASTLDGAKNYGYTF
>NA|NA|TRBJ2-3|TRBV10-3
TGTGCCATCAGTGGGACGGCAAGCACAGATACGCAGTATTTT
CAISGTASTDTQYF
>TRBD2|once|TRBJ2-3|TRBV7-2
TGTGCCAGCAGCTTAGATCGCGGGAGGGGGACAGATACGCAGTATTTT
CASSLDRGRGTDTQYF
>NA|NA|TRBJ2-7|TRBV7-8
TGTGCCAGCAGCCCCCGGAGAGGGGGGCAAGAGCAGTACTTC
CASSPRRGGQEQYF
>NA|NA|TRBJ1-2|TRBV5-6
TGTGCCAGCAGCCTGGGCGGGGGCTACACCTTC
CASSLGGGYTF
>TRBD1|once|TRBJ1-1|TRBV27
TGTGCCAGCAGTTTAAGGGGGACAGGGAGTGAAGCTTTCTTT
CASSLRGTGSEAFF
>TRBD2|NA|TRBJ2-5|TRBV30
TGTGCCTGGACTGGTGGCCTAGCGGGGGAGACCCAGTACTTC
CAWTGGLAGETQYF
>NA|NA|TRBJ2-1|TRBV4-2
TGTGCCAGCAGCCAAGATCTGGCTAATAGAGACAATGAGCAGTTCTTC
CASSQDLANRDNEQFF
>NA|NA|TRBJ1-5|TRBV6-6
TGTGCCAGCAGTGGCGGAGATAGCAATCAGCCCCAGCATTTT
CASSGGDSNQPQHF
>NA|NA|TRBJ2-5|TRBV27
TGTGCCAGCAGTCCTCGGGGGGCGCAACAAGAGACCCAGTACTTC
CASSPRGAQQETQYF
>TRBD2|NA|TRBJ2-7|TRBV6-6
TGTGCCAGCAGGACTAGCTTGAGGGACGAGCAGTACTTC
CASRTSLRDEQYF
>TRBD2|NA|TRBJ2-1|TRBV28
TGTGCCAGCAGTGGGACTAGCGGGGGAGGTCTCGTCAATGAGCAGTTCTTC
CASSGTSGGGLVNEQFF
>NA|NA|TRBJ1-4|TRBV7-9
TGTGCCAGCAACGGAGGAAGAGGGGCTGAAAAACTGTTTTTT
CASNGGRGAEKLFF
>TRBD1|NA|TRBJ1-2|TRBV18
TGTGCCAGCTCACCTCCGGGACAGGGCAGTGACTATGGCTACACCTTC
CASSPPGQGSDYGYTF
>NA|NA|TRBJ2-7|TRBV28
TGTGCCAGCAGTTATACCCTCTTATACGAGCAGTACTTC
CASSYTLLYEQYF
>NA|NA|TRBJ2-1|TRBV10-2
TGCGCCAGCAGAACAGGGTTCGATGAGCAGTTCTTC
CASRTGFDEQFF
>TRBD1|NA|TRBJ1-3|TRBV25-1
TGTGCCAGCAGTACAAGACAGGGAGCGGGCGGAAACACCATATATTTT
CASSTRQGAGGNTIYF
>NA|NA|TRBJ2-2|TRBV11-3
TGTGCCAGCAGCTTAGGAGGTGGGAGGACCGGGGAGCTGTTTTTT
CASSLGGGRTGELFF
>NA|NA|TRBJ1-3|TRBV9
TGTGCCAGCAGCCTTTGGGGGTCTGGAAACACCATATATTTT
CASSLWGSGNTIYF
>TRBD1|once|TRBJ1-1|TRBV27
TGTGCCAGCAGTTCAGGGGGCCGGACCTTTGAAGCTTTCTTT
CASSSGGRTFEAFF
>NA|NA|TRBJ2-5|TRBV20-1
TGCAGTGCCAGGCCGGAGGAGACCCAGTACTTC
CSARPEETQYF
>NA|NA|TRBJ2-2|TRBV7-8
TGTGCCAGCAGCTTCTCCCCGGTGGCAACGAACACCGGGGAGCTGTTTTTT
CASSFSPVATNTGELFF
>TRBD2|NA|TRBJ2-7|TRBV7-8
TGTGCCAGCAGCTTAGGGCGGGAGGGCCCCTACGAGCAGTACTTC
CASSLGREGPYEQYF
>TRBD1|few|TRBJ1-2|TRBV7-9
TGTGCCAGCAGCTTTTGGACAGGGAACAACTATGGCTACACCTTC
CASSFWTGNNYGYTF
>TRBD1|once|TRBJ2-7|TRBV24-1
TGTGCCACCAGTGAGGGCGGACAGGGGAAGTATGAGCAGTACTTC
CATSEGGQGKYEQYF
>NA|NA|TRBJ1-5|TRBV6-6
TGTGCCAGCAGAACCCGGGATTACGATCAGCCCCAGCATTTT
CASRTRDYDQPQHF
>NA|NA|TRBJ2-1|TRBV9
TGTGCCAGCACTCAGGGTCGCAACAACAATGAGCAGTTCTTC
CASTQGRNNNEQFF
>NA|NA|TRBJ1-4|TRBV5-6
TGTGCCAGCAGCCGAGGGTCTAATGAAAAACTGTTTTTT
CASSRGSNEKLFF
>TRBD1|NA|TRBJ1-2|TRBV28
TGTGCCAGCACCCCCCCGGGACAGGGGATATCTAACTATGGCTACACCTTC
CASTPPGQGISNYGYTF
>TRBD2|NA|TRBJ2-5|TRBV6-5
TGTGCCAGCAGTTTACTGGCGGGAGGACTACAAGAGACCCAGTACTTC
CASSLLAGGLQETQYF
>NA|NA|TRBJ1-2|TRBV19
TGTGCCAGTAGTATAGCCCTAGGTGGAGGATCGCATGGCTACACCTTC
CASSIALGGGSHGYTF
>TRBD1|once|TRBJ2-3|TRBV7-2
TGTGCCAGCAGCCTCGCAGGACAGGATTCAGATACGCAGTATTTT
CASSLAGQDSDTQYF
>NA|NA|TRBJ1-1|TRBV7-9
TGTGCCAGCAGCTTAGGGGGTATCAGTACTGAAGCTTTCTTT
CASSLGGISTEAFF
>NA|NA|TRBJ2-5|TRBV5-6
TGTGCCAGCAGCTTGGCTATGGGACAAGAGACCCAGTACTTC
CASSLAMGQETQYF
>NA|NA|TRBJ1-4|TRBV6-5
TGTGCCAGCAGTCAGTGGGGGGCAACTAATGAAAAACTGTTTTTT
CASSQWGATNEKLFF
>TRBD2|NA|TRBJ2-7|TRBV6-6
TGTGCCAGCAGTAGCCCGACTAGCGGTTACTACGAGCAGTACTTC
CASSSPTSGYYEQYF
>TRBD1|NA|TRBJ2-7|TRBV25-1
TGTGCCAGCTGCCCGGGACAGGGGGCCGTCCCCTACGAGCAGTACTTC
CASCPGQGAVPYEQYF
>TRBD1|once|TRBJ1-3|TRBV7-2
TGTGCCAGCACCTCAGGGGGGCCCTCTGGAAACACCATATATTTT
CASTSGGPSGNTIYF
>NA|few|TRBJ2-3|TRBV5-4
TGTGCCAGCAGCCCCCGGCGGGCTGGCACAGATACGCAGTATTTT
CASSPRRAGTDTQYF
>TRBD2|NA|TRBJ2-5|TRBV5-1
TGCGCCAGCTGGACTAGCGGGGAGCCAGGGCAAGAGACCCAGTACTTC
CASWTSGEPGQETQYF
>NA|NA|TRBJ1-1|TRBV11-2
TGTGCCAGCAGCTTAGAGTTTGGGCAGAGGTCAACTGAAGCTTTCTTT
CASSLEFGQRSTEAFF
>NA|NA|TRBJ2-1|TRBV19
TGTGCCAGTAGTAAAAGGGGACTCTATAATGTAAATGAGCAGTTCTTC
CASSKRGLYNVNEQFF
>NA|NA|TRBJ1-4|TRBV20-1
TGCAGTGCTAGTGTGGGGGGCGCCCCTAATGAAAAACTGTTTTTT
CSASVGGAPNEKLFF
>TRBD2|once|TRBJ2-2|TRBV7-3
TGTGCCAGCAGCCTAAATGGCGGGAGGGACACCGGGGAGCTGTTTTTT
CASSLNGGRDTGELFF
>TRBD2|NA|TRBJ2-5|TRBV7-3
TGTGCCAGCAGCTCAGGAGTGTTAGCGGGGGGGCATGAGACCCAGTACTTC
CASSSGVLAGGHETQYF
>NA|NA|TRBJ1-1|TRBV6-1
TGTGCCAGCAGTGAAACATGGGCCCTAACAGAAGCTTTCTTT
CASSETWALTEAFF
>NA|NA|TRBJ2-3|TRBV5-1
TGCGCCAGCAGTTCTGATGGCAGGGTTTATACAGATACGCAGTATTTT
CASSSDGRVYTDTQYF
>NA|NA|TRBJ2-6|TRBV6-5
TGTGCCAGCAGTTACTCAGCAGGGTTTGGGGCCAACGTCCTGACTTTC
CASSYSAGFGANVLTF